This T cell receptor (beta chain) was retrieved from a study of blood T cell repertoires in COVID-19. In the source study's methods: Cell counts per sample came from amplifying reference gene primers. Assay: immunoSEQ multiplex PCR; the TCRdb copy retains only in-frame clones and omits some. V, J and clone size reflect that table, while D and trimming were determined from the DNA. The top ten hold 5.1% of the sample, which has some 370,000 clones, around 86% seen once. A remark on this clone: Other nucleotide sequences from this sample produce the same CDR3.

V was clipped by 0 bases and J by 4 bases, with 9 bases between them. Germline-derived CDR1 and CDR2 are MNHEY and SMNVEV (reference sequence). CDR3 length equals 14 residues. The gene calls are TRBV27 and TRBJ1-2; D unresolved. The origin of this receptor is a woman between 45 and 60 years old who had recovered from COVID-19. The sequenced sample consisted of PBMCs or T cells enriched from blood (not recorded which). CDR3 DNA sequence: TGTGCCAGCAGTTTATCAGGAGGTGTCTATGGCTACACCTTC. Translating gives CASSLSGGVYGYTF.